The sequence of this TCR beta chain was determined in a study of cytomegalovirus exposure and HLA in healthy donors. This CDR3 is 15 amino acids long. The J segment lost 5 bases and the V segment lost 5 bases, leaving 8 bases of the junction unmatched. Germline CDR1 is SGHAT and CDR2 is FQNNGV. Using immunoSEQ multiplex PCR, the repertoire was profiled, and TCRdb retains in-frame clones only, with some absent. The sample carries tens of thousands of clones, about 90% recorded once. Sample: PBMCs. The rearrangement uses TRBV11-2 and TRBJ2-1, with 8 bases aligning to TRBD2. This TCR came from a woman aged 18-29 years in good health and CMV-seronegative. DNA for the CDR3: TGTGCCAGCAGCCGGGGGGGGGCCGTAAACAATGAGCAGTTCTTC. Translation: CASSRGGAVNNEQFF.